This T cell receptor beta chain came from a study of T cell responses to AZD1222 COVID-19 vaccine. The wider study: The analysis combined second doses at about 4 or about 12 weeks. Points from the study as a whole: Repertoire sampling occurred only after the peak T cell response. White British ancestry dominated among donors, who included more females, and clonal diversity was possibly underestimated.

CDR1 is MNHEY and CDR2 is SMNVEV in the germline V gene (reference sequence). V was pared by 2 bases and J by 3 bases, with 7 bases between. The CDR3 covers 13 residues. Concerning this clone: Its target is not known.

Sequencing used immunoSEQ multiplex PCR; TCRdb keeps in-frame clones, though not all of them. The sample records about 97,000 clones, nearly 90% being singletons. The sample here was peripheral blood, taken on day 0 of AZD1222 vaccination. The chain joins TRBV27 to TRBJ1-1; D ambiguous. The TCR originated in an adult in good health. The CDR3 spells CASSLLGDTEAFF. The CDR3 DNA sequence: TGTGCCAGCAGTTTACTGGGAGACACTGAAGCTTTCTTT.